The clone carrying this T cell receptor beta chain was seen many times. Between the trimmed V and J ends, which lost 2 bases and 1 base, there was a span of 8 bases. The CDR3 length is 14 residues. Germline CDR1 and CDR2: KGHSH and LQKENI. These data belong to a study of kidney transplant recipient with SARS-CoV-2 infection. MiXCR, applied by TCRdb to the reads, yields one record per CDR3 protein. Of roughly 250,000 distinct CDR3 sequences detected, roughly 26% appear once; the ten largest clones hold roughly 7%. The TCR originated in a male patient aged 25-45 years who had COVID-19 and was a kidney transplant recipient. Some of the T cells may derive from the graft donor. The starting material was a blood sample, obtained at baseline and on day 111 from a kidney transplant recipient. This chain joins TRBV18 and TRBJ1-1; possibly TRBD1 for D (5 bases). This CDR3 reads CASSPTQGNTEAFF. The CDR3 bases are TGTGCCAGCTCACCAACGCAGGGGAACACTGAAGCTTTCTTT.